This TCR beta chain stems from a study of T cell responses to AZD1222 COVID-19 vaccine. Study observations and caveats: Donors, mostly white British, included more females; clonal diversity was possibly underestimated. As reported, nearly half of all spike-specific TCRs target variant regions that are unmutated. Vaccine-associated CD4 TCRs spanned spike, dominant at 160-218 and 743-854. Repertoires were collected only later (after the peak T cell response had occurred).

Of note for this clone: Antigen unknown.

Germline V gene lookup returns CDR1 SGHDN and CDR2 FVKESK. V dropped 2 bases and J dropped 3 bases, with 13 bases sitting between them. The CDR3 has 15 amino acids. Using immunoSEQ multiplex PCR, the repertoire was profiled, and TCRdb retains in-frame clones only, with some absent. The data show more than 250,000 clones, approximately 95% seen once. The sample here was peripheral blood, taken on day 0 of AZD1222 vaccination. The chain joins TRBV14 to TRBJ1-2, with D perhaps matching TRBD1 (5 bases). The receptor was derived from an adult in good health. Written as DNA, the CDR3 is TGTGCCAGCAGCCAATTTAGGGGAGAGTACTATGGCTACACCTTC. It translates to CASSQFRGEYYGYTF.